This TCR beta chain was identified during a study of cytomegalovirus exposure and HLA in healthy donors. Study at large: A data release that came early held 75 million to 85 million unique TCRs from HLA-typed donors. Study-wide results and caveats: Judged likely to be a sequencing artifact was a cluster of highly shared sequence variants.

In the PCR, 60 Vbeta and 13 Jbeta primers were used. Measured with immunoSEQ multiplex PCR; TCRdb has only the in-frame clones, and not every one. This sample has 200,000 to 250,000 clones, with approximately 83% found just once. The V end was cut by 0 bases, the J end by 5 bases, with 8 bases between. Germline V gene sequence: CDR1 SGDLS, CDR2 YYNGEE. The CDR3 loop spans 13 amino acids. Notes on this clone: Its antigen is still unknown.

The rearrangement uses TRBV9 and TRBJ2-5; D is uncertain. The sequenced sample was PBMCs. The clonotype comes from a woman aged 45-65 years in good health and CMV-seropositive. The CDR3 DNA reads TGTGCCAGCAGCGTAGATTTGCGGGAGACCCAGTACTTC. Translating gives CASSVDLRETQYF.